Below are 27 T cell receptor beta chains sequenced from a single sample in a study of beta chain features in type 1 diabetes (dated 2018 in TCRdb). The library was made by the immunoSEQ multiplex PCR assay. All of the isolated RNA was reverse transcribed with the High Capacity cDNA Reverse Transcription Kit, so expressed TCRB transcripts were sequenced. The table was pulled from immuneACCESS by TCRdb, which kept in-frame rearrangements only. Such tables lose some clones; where checked, under half of the loss comes from unresolved V genes, and the rest has no known cause. The sample data list 300,000 to 350,000 clones, and over 7% of these were observed just once. The ten top clones hold less than 1.2% of the sample. Results the study describes overall, beyond this receptor: In all four CD4+ subsets, TCRB CDR3 length was moderately but significantly shorter in type 1 diabetes patients.

The antigens these receptors bind are not known. Sequenced sample: central memory CD4+ T cells from blood. All receptors derive from a young man with type 1 diabetes.

This clone was seen a few times. The V gene is TRBV5-1, the J gene TRBJ2-5, with TRBD2 matching 9 bases. Trimming at V came to 4 bases and at J to 5 bases, leaving 12 bases not matched to a gene. Per the germline V gene, CDR1 is SGHRS and CDR2 is YFSETQ. The CDR3 runs to 16 residues. CDR3 sequence reads: CASSPGTSRFLETQYF. The CDR3, as DNA: TGCGCCAGCAGCCCCGGGACTAGCCGTTTCTTGGAGACCCAGTACTTC.

There are a few counts of this clone. The chain joins TRBV7-2 to TRBJ2-7; D is perhaps TRBD1 or TRBD2 (5 bases each). Germline CDR1 SGHTA, CDR2 FQGNSA. V lost 5 bases, J lost 0 bases, and 14 bases lay in between. The CDR3 sequence is 15 residues long. The CDR3 nucleotides read TGTGCCAGCAGCCCATGGGACGGAAACTCCTACGAGCAGTACTTC. Translated: CASSPWDGNSYEQYF.

This clone has just a few counts. This rearrangement joins TRBV30 to TRBJ1-2; the match to TRBD1 covers 9 bases. The ends lost 3 bases at V and 6 bases at J; junction bases unmatched: 2. This CDR3 region has 12 residues. The V gene's germline CDR1 is GTSNPN and CDR2 SVGIG (reference sequence). The CDR3 DNA reads as TGTGCCTGGAGGACAGGGGGAGATGGCTACACCTTC. Translated, it gives CAWRTGGDGYTF.

The rearrangement uses TRBV28 and TRBJ2-3; 7 nucleotides line up with TRBD1. Trimming removed 0 bases from V and 0 bases from J; junction bases left unmatched: 3. Germline CDR1 MDHEN, CDR2 SYDVKM. The CDR3 consists of 16 residues. CDR3 DNA sequence: TGTGCCAGCAGTTTATGGCAGACAGGGAGCACAGATACGCAGTATTTT. Translated, it gives CASSLWQTGSTDTQYF.

The genes are TRBV4-3 and TRBJ1-2, with D uncertain. The V end lost 0 bases, the J end lost 3 bases, and 11 bases lay between the germline ends. Germline loops: CDR1 LGHNA, CDR2 YSLEER. The CDR3 loop spans 15 amino acids. CDR3 coding DNA: TGCGCCAGCAGCCAAGATCGTTACGAGTACTATGGCTACACCTTC. This encodes CASSQDRYEYYGYTF.

This clone was detected a few times. This chain uses TRBV30 with TRBJ1-2; no clear D gene. Germline V gives CDR1 GTSNPN, CDR2 SVGIG (reference sequence). Trimming left V 2 bases short and J 4 bases short, with 11 bases between. The CDR3 extends over 13 amino acids. This CDR3 is CAWSSGFGYGYTF. CDR3 bases: TGTGCCTGGAGTAGCGGGTTTGGCTATGGCTACACCTTC.

This sequence joins TRBV5-1 and TRBJ2-3; D is possibly TRBD2 (5 bases). The germline CDR1 and CDR2 sequences are SGHRS and YFSETQ. Trimming left V 4 bases short and J 2 bases short, with 17 bases between. This CDR3 has 16 residues. The CDR3 region has the DNA TGCGCCAGCAGCCCCGGGGTGAGCGCCAACACAGATACGCAGTATTTT. Amino acid sequence: CASSPGVSANTDTQYF.

This clone was seen only once. The J gene is TRBJ1-6, the V gene TRBV2; D gene uncertain. With 7 bases removed from V and 14 bases from J, the gap between germline ends came to 15 bases. The CDR3 has 12 residues. The germline gives CDR1 SNHLY, CDR2 FYNNEI. The CDR3 loop reads CASTIQQNTLHF. In DNA form, the CDR3 reads TGTGCCAGCACAATACAGCAGAACACCCTCCACTTT.

The chain uses TRBV7-2 and TRBJ2-7; 10 bases match TRBD1. The CDR3 is 17 residues long. The junction had 11 bases not matched to a gene; V was cut back by 6 bases and J by 0 bases. Germline CDR1 reads SGHTA; CDR2 reads FQGNSA. CDR3 residues: CASRLSGQGVSSYEQYF. The DNA for the CDR3 is TGTGCCAGCAGACTGTCCGGACAGGGGGTGAGCTCCTACGAGCAGTACTTC. Full variable domain (outside the CDR3, taken from reference TRBV7-2 and TRBJ2-7): GAGVSQSPSNKVTEKGKDVELRCDPISGHTALYWYRQSLGQGLEFLIYFQGNSAPDKSGLPSDRFSAERTGGSVSTLTIQRTQQEDSAVYLCASRLSGQGVSSYEQYFGPGTRLTVT.

The rearrangement uses TRBV5-1 and TRBJ1-6; 9 nucleotides match TRBD1. Germline CDR1 is SGHRS and CDR2 is YFSETQ. The length of the CDR3 is 15 residues. The trim removed 6 bases at V and 10 bases at J, leaving 11 bases unmatched. The CDR3 here is CASKLGTGSESPLHF. CDR3 nucleotide sequence: TGCGCCAGCAAGCTTGGGACAGGGTCAGAGTCACCCCTCCACTTT.

On this clone: Distinct nucleotide sequences in the sample also encode this CDR3. The CDR3 bases are TGCGCCAGCAGCCAAGGACTAGGCACAGATACGCAGTATTTT. It yields the protein CASSQGLGTDTQYF. The chain employs TRBV4-3 and TRBJ2-3; tentatively, D is TRBD2 (6 bases). CDR1 is LGHNA, CDR2 YSLEER, per germline. V was pared by 1 base and J by 1 base, with 6 bases between. The CDR3 spans 14 residues.

The chain has TRBV6-5 and TRBJ2-7; 9 nucleotides agree with TRBD1. Germline V lookup: CDR1 MNHEY, CDR2 SVGAGI. V shed 6 bases and J 5 bases; nucleotides not matched to a gene: 5. There are 13 residues in the CDR3. Here the CDR3 reads CASRRGQGNEQYF. CDR3 coding DNA: TGTGCCAGCAGGAGGGGACAGGGCAACGAGCAGTACTTC.

The chain couples TRBV15 to TRBJ2-5; a possible D gene is TRBD1 (5 bases). Trimming took 0 bases from V and 1 from J, leaving 9 bases between them. The length of the CDR3 is 15 residues. Germline assignment: CDR1 LNHNV and CDR2 YYDKDF (reference sequence). This chain's CDR3 is CATSRDPTGQETQYF. The CDR3 nucleotides read TGTGCCACCAGCAGAGATCCCACAGGCCAAGAGACCCAGTACTTC.

This clone has only a few counts. In the same sample, other DNA sequences code for this CDR3. This chain connects TRBV7-9 to TRBJ2-3; D remains ambiguous. This CDR3 has 13 residues. Germline CDR1 SEHNR, CDR2 FQNEAQ (reference sequence). Trimming took off 5 bases at V and 2 bases at J, with 8 bases between the two ends. CDR3 nucleotides: TGTGCCAGCAGCCCTCCGGCCACAGATACGCAGTATTTT. This translates into CASSPPATDTQYF. Drawing the rest from reference TRBV7-9 and TRBJ2-3, the complete variable domain is DTGVSQNPRHKITKRGQNVTFRCDPISEHNRLYWYRQTLGQGPEFLTYFQNEAQLEKSRLLSDRFSAERPKGSFSTLEIQRTEQGDSAMYLCASSPPATDTQYFGPGTRLTVL.

The chain is built from TRBV13 and TRBJ2-3, with TRBD2 matching over 9 bases. CDR1 and CDR2 (germline): PRHDT, FYEKMQ (reference sequence). V dropped 2 bases and J dropped 5; count of bases not matched to a gene: 8. CDR3 length: 16 residues. CDR3 sequence (DNA): TGTGCCAGCAGCTTAAACGAGCGGGGGGATAAAGATACGCAGTATTTT. Translated: CASSLNERGDKDTQYF.

This clone was recorded a few times. This chain joins TRBV25-1 and TRBJ2-1; possibly TRBD1 for D (6 bases). Germline V gene sequence: CDR1 MGHDK, CDR2 SYGVNS. V lost 7 bases to trimming and J lost 3 bases, with 10 bases between them. The CDR3 runs to 13 residues. The CDR3 bases are TGTGCCAGCACCCGGGACAACTACAATGAGCAGTTCTTC. Translated: CASTRDNYNEQFF.

Only a few counts were recorded for this clone. The V call is TRBV30, the J call TRBJ2-2; D perhaps matches TRBD1 (6 bases). CDR3 size: 15 residues. Germline-derived CDR1 and CDR2 are GTSNPN and SVGIG (reference sequence). The V and J ends lost 2 bases and 2 bases respectively, with 12 bases between them. CDR3 protein: CAWSLGHPNTGELFF. CDR3 DNA: TGTGCCTGGAGTCTGGGACACCCAAACACCGGGGAGCTGTTTTTT.

In its sample, this clone was seen many times. The chain is built from TRBV28 and TRBJ2-1, with D perhaps matching TRBD1 (6 bases). Germline loops: CDR1 MDHEN, CDR2 SYDVKM. The V gene lost 0 bases and the J gene lost 5 bases, with 11 bases spanning the gap. The CDR3 spans 15 residues. The CDR3 DNA is TGTGCCAGCAGTTTATGGACAGGCCGGAACAATGAGCAGTTCTTC. Its protein product is CASSLWTGRNNEQFF.

This chain uses TRBV7-9 with TRBJ2-7; 7 bases map to TRBD1. Trimming removed 5 bases from V and 4 bases from J; junction bases left unmatched: 5. CDR3 length: 13 residues. Germline V gene sequence: CDR1 SEHNR, CDR2 FQNEAQ (reference sequence). The CDR3 nucleotides are TGTGCCAGCAGCGTCCGACAGGGTTACGAGCAGTACTTC. It encodes CASSVRQGYEQYF.

This chain uses TRBV7-2 with TRBJ2-3; no clear D gene. Germline values: CDR1 SGHTA, CDR2 FQGNSA. This CDR3 is 14 amino acids long. V was cut by 2 bases and J by 4 bases, with 10 bases left in between. CDR3 protein: CASSLYEGSDTQYF. The CDR3 bases are TGTGCCAGCAGCTTATATGAAGGGTCAGATACGCAGTATTTT. The whole variable domain, remainder taken from reference TRBV7-2 and TRBJ2-3, is GAGVSQSPSNKVTEKGKDVELRCDPISGHTALYWYRQSLGQGLEFLIYFQGNSAPDKSGLPSDRFSAERTGGSVSTLTIQRTQQEDSAVYLCASSLYEGSDTQYFGPGTRLTVL.

This sequence joins TRBV6-1 and TRBJ2-1; D is perhaps TRBD2 (6 bases). The CDR3 extends over 15 amino acids. The V gene's germline CDR1 is MNHNS and CDR2 SASEGT. V lost 7 bases, J lost 0 bases, and 13 bases lay in between. For the CDR3, the DNA is TGTGCCAGCAACGAAGGGAGGAGCTCCTACAATGAGCAGTTCTTC. This sequence encodes CASNEGRSSYNEQFF.

This clone was counted between two and nine times. This rearrangement joins TRBV5-4 to TRBJ2-3; no clear D gene. V lost 0 bases, J lost 4 bases, and 9 bases lay in between. Germline values: CDR1 SGHNT, CDR2 YYREEE (reference sequence). CDR3 size: 14 residues. For the CDR3, the DNA is TGTGCCAGCAGCTTGGAGTCAGCCTCAGATACGCAGTATTTT. This gives the protein CASSLESASDTQYF.

The V call is TRBV30, the J call TRBJ1-6; D gene ambiguous. The germline V gene encodes CDR1 GTSNPN and CDR2 SVGIG (reference sequence). V was trimmed by 3 bases and J by 0 bases, leaving 9 bases between them. The CDR3 sequence is 15 residues long. CDR3 residues: CAWSEGSSYNSPLHF. The CDR3 coding sequence is TGTGCCTGGAGCGAAGGGAGCTCCTATAATTCACCCCTCCACTTT.

Remarks on this clone: The same CDR3 is also encoded by other DNA sequences in this sample. This chain links TRBV18 with TRBJ2-5; 7 bases fit TRBD1. V gave up 3 bases and J gave up 3 bases; unmatched junction bases: 1. This CDR3 region has 13 residues. From germline, CDR1 is KGHSH and CDR2 LQKENI. Here the CDR3 DNA reads TGTGCCAGCTCACCCGGGACAGAAGAGACCCAGTACTTC. Encoded protein: CASSPGTEETQYF.

The chain employs TRBV9 and TRBJ1-2; 8 positions match TRBD1. Germline V gene sequence: CDR1 SGDLS, CDR2 YYNGEE. The CDR3 sequence is 13 residues long. The J segment lost 7 bases and the V segment lost 0 bases, leaving 2 bases of the junction unmatched. CDR3 loop: CASSVVDRGGYTF. The CDR3 nucleotides read TGTGCCAGCAGCGTAGTTGACAGGGGTGGCTACACCTTC.

In this sample, this clone turned up a few times. The gene calls are TRBV12-2 and TRBJ1-2. TRBV12-2 is annotated as a pseudogene. The CDR3 sequence is 11 residues long. CDR3 coding DNA: TGTGCAAGTCGCTTCCCAAACGGCTACACCTTC. The encoded protein is CASRFPNGYTF.

This clone was seen repeatedly, ten times or more. The J gene is TRBJ2-7, the V gene TRBV9; possible D gene TRBD1, 6 bases. CDR3 length: 13 residues. Trimming left V 4 bases short and J 5 bases short, with 13 bases between. The germline gives CDR1 SGDLS, CDR2 YYNGEE. The CDR3 DNA is TGTGCCAGCAGCACCCGGACAGAGGACGAGCAGTACTTC. Protein product: CASSTRTEDEQYF.